The 12 T cell receptor beta chains listed next were all sequenced from one sample in a study of CD8+CD57+ T cells in acquired aplastic anemia. Patients picked for sequencing had shown CD8+CD57+ cell expansion detected by flow cytometry. Profiling that covered TCR beta VDJ and CDR3 relied on genomic DNA as its template. MiXCR, run by TCRdb on the reads, gives a single entry per CDR3 protein. Among 200,000 or so distinct CDR3 sequences listed, less than 60% were seen once. Sequencing used sorted CD4+, CD8+, or CD8+CD57+ T cells (not recorded which) from PBMCs. The receptor set was obtained from a human donor with aplastic anemia.

The J gene is TRBJ2-3, the V gene TRBV9; 9 bases are shared with TRBD2. This CDR3 spans 15 amino acids. The germline V gene encodes CDR1 SGDLS and CDR2 YYNGEE. The trim removed 3 bases at V and 11 bases at J, leaving 13 bases unmatched. The CDR3 bases are TGTGCCAGCAGCGCCCAAGTAGCGGGAGCCTTGGAGCAGTATTTT. Protein sequence: CASSAQVAGALEQYF.

The chain uses TRBV15 and TRBJ2-7; 14 positions match TRBD2. The germline V gene encodes CDR1 LNHNV and CDR2 YYDKDF (reference sequence). V lost 3 bases to trimming and J lost 7 bases; unmatched junction nucleotides: 2. The CDR3 runs to 14 residues. CDR3 residues: CATSSRTSGGEQYF. The DNA for the CDR3 is TGTGCCACCAGCAGCCGGACTAGCGGGGGGGAGCAGTACTTC.

This clonotype was recorded at least ten times. The chain joins TRBV4-1 to TRBJ2-3; 16 positions match TRBD2. Germline values: CDR1 MGHRA, CDR2 YSYEKL. The CDR3 is 18 residues long. With 4 bases clipped from V and 4 bases from J, the junction kept 8 bases outside the gene matches. The CDR3, as DNA: TGCGCCAGCAGCCTCTCACTCGGGACTAGCGGGGGGGCAGATACGCAGTATTTT. Encoded protein: CASSLSLGTSGGADTQYF.

Regarding this clonotype: With a much larger clone just one base away, this may be a read error. This chain joins TRBV11-1 and TRBJ1-6, with D maybe TRBD1 (6 bases). This CDR3 contains 14 residues. Trimming took 6 bases from V and 18 from J, leaving 24 bases between them. Germline V gene data show CDR1 as SGHAT and CDR2 as FQDESV (reference sequence). For the CDR3, the DNA is TGTGCCAGCAGTTCCGGCAGGGGCAACTTCGCCCCCCACTTT. It encodes CASSSGRGNFAPHF.

CDR3 coding DNA: TGTGCCAGCAGCTTAGGGGTAGCAGAGACCCAGTACTTC. Residues: CASSLGVAETQYF. This chain joins TRBV7-4 and TRBJ2-5; D is undetermined. V was shortened by 1 base and J by 4 bases, with 7 bases between the two germline ends. Germline V gene data show CDR1 as SGHVT and CDR2 as SQSDAQ. This CDR3 is 13 amino acids long.

This chain connects TRBV10-3 to TRBJ1-2, with 7 bases lining up with TRBD1. This CDR3 is built from 13 residues. J gave up 4 bases and V 6 bases, and 5 bases lay outside the gene matches. Germline V gene sequence: CDR1 ENHRY, CDR2 SYGVKD. The CDR3 loop is CAISRDSGYGYTF. In DNA form, the CDR3 reads TGTGCCATCAGCCGGGACAGCGGCTATGGCTACACCTTC.

The genes are TRBV7-2 and TRBJ1-2, with D unclear. Trimming stripped 5 bases from V and 5 bases from J, with 12 bases between. The CDR3 loop spans 13 amino acids. Germline CDR1 reads SGHTA; CDR2 reads FQGNSA. The CDR3 reads CASSVNSGYGYTF. CDR3 sequence (DNA): TGTGCCAGCAGCGTAAATTCGGGTTATGGCTACACCTTC. The full variable domain, rest sourced from reference TRBV7-2 and TRBJ1-2, is GAGVSQSPSNKVTEKGKDVELRCDPISGHTALYWYRQSLGQGLEFLIYFQGNSAPDKSGLPSDRFSAERTGGSVSTLTIQRTQQEDSAVYLCASSVNSGYGYTFGSGTRLTVV.

This clonotype was counted many times. The rearrangement links TRBV10-3 to TRBJ1-2; no firm D call. The length of the CDR3 is 13 residues. Germline V gene sequence: CDR1 ENHRY, CDR2 SYGVKD. The germline V and J ends were trimmed by 6 bases and 2 bases, with 10 bases remaining between them. CDR3 sequence reads: CAISFQTNYGYTF. The CDR3 DNA sequence: TGTGCCATCAGCTTCCAGACCAACTATGGCTACACCTTC.

This clonotype was detected many times. The chain carries TRBV7-6 and TRBJ2-2; TRBD2 aligns across 8 bases. The CDR3 has 16 residues. CDR1 SGHVS and CDR2 FNYEAQ come from the germline V gene. V lost 3 bases to trimming and J lost 2 bases; unmatched junction nucleotides: 5. This chain's CDR3 is CASSLGAGENTGELFF. CDR3 sequence (DNA): TGTGCCAGCAGCTTGGGAGCGGGGGAAAACACCGGGGAGCTGTTTTTT.

The V gene is TRBV9, the J gene TRBJ1-1; 9 nucleotides match TRBD1. J gave up 0 bases and V 3 bases, and 9 bases lay outside the gene matches. Germline lookup yields CDR1 SGDLS and CDR2 YYNGEE. CDR3 length: 17 amino acids. The CDR3 here is CASSARQGDSVNTEAFF. The CDR3 DNA is TGTGCCAGCAGCGCCCGACAGGGGGATAGCGTGAACACTGAAGCTTTCTTT.

V gene TRBV10-3 combines with J gene TRBJ1-4; TRBD1 might be the D (5 bases). From germline, CDR1 is ENHRY and CDR2 SYGVKD. V gave up 2 bases and J gave up 4 bases, with 14 bases separating them. CDR3 size: 16 residues. The CDR3 DNA sequence: TGTGCCATCAGTGAGGGACCGGGACCGAATAATGAAAAACTGTTTTTT. Protein sequence: CAISEGPGPNNEKLFF.

This clonotype was recorded at least ten times. The rearrangement joins TRBV12-3 or TRBV12-4 to TRBJ2-7; D call uncertain. This CDR3 contains 14 residues. The ends were cut back, 3 bases at V and 6 bases at J, with 15 bases in the middle. CDR3 DNA sequence: TGTGCCAGCAGTTTCCAGGCAGGACGACGCGAGCAGTACTTC. This codes for CASSFQAGRREQYF.